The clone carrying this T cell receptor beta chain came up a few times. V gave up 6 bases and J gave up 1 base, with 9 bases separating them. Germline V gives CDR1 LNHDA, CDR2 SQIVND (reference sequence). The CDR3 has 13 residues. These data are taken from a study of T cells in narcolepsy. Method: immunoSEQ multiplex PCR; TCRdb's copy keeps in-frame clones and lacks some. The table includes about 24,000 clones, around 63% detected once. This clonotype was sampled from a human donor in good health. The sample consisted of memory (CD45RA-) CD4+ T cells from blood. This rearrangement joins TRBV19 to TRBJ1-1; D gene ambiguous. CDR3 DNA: TGTGCCAGTAGGCGAATAGAGAACACTGAAGCTTTCTTT. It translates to CASRRIENTEAFF.